The 19 T cell receptor beta chains in this list originate from one sample, sequenced in a study of cytomegalovirus exposure and HLA in healthy donors. Primers for the PCR totalled 60 Vbeta and 13 Jbeta. Clones were sequenced by immunoSEQ multiplex PCR, and TCRdb holds only the in-frame ones, with some missing. This table has roughly 220,000 clones, under 70% appearing once. Sequencing was done on a sample of PBMCs. These receptors came from a man aged 35 to 55 in good health and CMV-seropositive.

Comments on this clone: One end of the junction varies from germline; a read error may be responsible. The CDR3 reads CASSSSGNSPLHF. DNA of the CDR3: TGTGCCAGCAGCTCATCAGGGAATTCCCCCCTCCACTTT. V is TRBV7-6 and J is TRBJ1-6; D might be TRBD1 (5 bases). The germline V gene encodes CDR1 SGHVS and CDR2 FNYEAQ. This CDR3 has 13 residues.

The V call is TRBV9, the J call TRBJ2-3; 8 positions match TRBD2. Looked up from germline, CDR1 is SGDLS and CDR2 is YYNGEE. J lost 7 bases, V lost 3 bases, and 13 bases had no gene match. The CDR3 loop spans 16 amino acids. CDR3 region: CASSAIAGGAGNTQYF. The CDR3 nucleotides read TGTGCCAGCAGCGCGATCGCCGGGGGGGCAGGAAATACGCAGTATTTT.

This clone occurred a few times. The chain links TRBV5-1 to TRBJ1-6; D gene unclear. Germline loops: CDR1 SGHRS, CDR2 YFSETQ. This CDR3 comprises 13 residues. Trimming stripped 0 bases from V and 9 bases from J, with 7 bases between. In DNA form, the CDR3 reads TGCGCCAGCAGCTTGGGTACGGGTTCACCCCTCCACTTT. Translation gives CASSLGTGSPLHF.

The table lists this clone with a count of one. The chain links TRBV9 to TRBJ1-4; D might be TRBD1 (5 bases). Germline CDR1 SGDLS, CDR2 YYNGEE. The ends were cut back, 4 bases at V and 0 bases at J, with 13 bases in the middle. The CDR3 is 16 residues long. CDR3 sequence reads: CASSQEGIATNEKLFF. CDR3 bases: TGTGCCAGCAGCCAGGAGGGGATTGCAACTAATGAAAAACTGTTTTTT.

The gene calls are TRBV2 and TRBJ1-6; the D gene is possibly TRBD1 (6 bases). Trimming stripped 6 bases from V and 2 bases from J, with 11 bases between. Germline V CDR1 and CDR2: SNHLY, FYNNEI. This CDR3 is 15 amino acids long. The CDR3 loop reads CASSPRQAYNSPLHF. CDR3 bases: TGTGCCAGCAGCCCTAGACAGGCCTATAATTCACCCCTCCACTTT.

The V call is TRBV19, the J call TRBJ1-4; TRBD1 matches 7 bases. The CDR3 contains 14 residues. CDR1 and CDR2 (germline): LNHDA, SQIVND (reference sequence). The J segment lost 7 bases and the V segment lost 3 bases, leaving 5 bases of the junction unmatched. CDR3: CASSIYRGGEKLFF. CDR3 in DNA: TGTGCCAGTAGTATCTACAGGGGCGGTGAAAAACTGTTTTTT.

This chain connects TRBV19 to TRBJ2-3, with 13 bases matching TRBD2. V lost 4 bases to trimming and J lost 0 bases; unmatched junction nucleotides: 4. The CDR3 sequence is 17 residues long. CDR1 LNHDA and CDR2 SQIVND come from the germline V gene (reference sequence). The CDR3 loop is CASSKGLAGTSTDTQYF. CDR3 sequence (DNA): TGTGCCAGTAGTAAGGGACTAGCGGGGACTAGCACAGATACGCAGTATTTT.

This clone was counted a few times. The V gene is TRBV4-1, the J gene TRBJ1-6; weak D call: TRBD1 (6 bases). CDR1 is MGHRA, CDR2 YSYEKL, per germline. This CDR3 is built from 16 residues. Trimming pared 3 bases from V and 9 bases from J, leaving 18 bases between. CDR3 sequence reads: CASSQATGSGRSPLHF. Written as DNA, the CDR3 is TGCGCCAGCAGCCAGGCCACAGGGTCGGGTCGTTCACCCCTCCACTTT.

V usage is TRBV11-2 and J usage is TRBJ1-2, with 9 nucleotides matching TRBD1. The CDR3 totals 19 residues. The V gene end was trimmed by 3 bases and the J gene end by 5 bases; junction bases not matched to a gene: 19. Germline values: CDR1 SGHAT, CDR2 FQNNGV. The CDR3 bases are TGTGCCAGCAGCTTCGGTGTAGGACAGGGGCAAAAAAGGTCTTATGGCTACACCTTC. Residues: CASSFGVGQGQKRSYGYTF. Drawing the rest from reference TRBV11-2 and TRBJ1-2, the complete variable domain is EAGVAQSPRYKIIEKRQSVAFWCNPISGHATLYWYQQILGQGPKLLIQFQNNGVVDDSQLPKDRFSAERLKGVDSTLKIQPAKLEDSAVYLCASSFGVGQGQKRSYGYTFGSGTRLTVV.

V is TRBV6-1 and J is TRBJ1-3; no clear D gene. The V and J ends lost 7 bases and 9 bases respectively, with 16 bases between them. This CDR3 is 13 amino acids long. Germline CDR1 is MNHNS and CDR2 is SASEGT. CDR3 residues: CASTRALGFTIYF. As DNA, the CDR3 is TGTGCCAGCACGCGGGCCCTCGGTTTCACCATATATTTT.

The chain is built from TRBV11-1 and TRBJ2-1; 9 positions match TRBD1. This CDR3 contains 17 residues. Germline V CDR1 and CDR2: SGHAT, FQDESV (reference sequence). After removal of 1 base from V and 2 bases from J, the junction contained 6 bases not matched to a gene. The CDR3: CASSLVRDRGTYNEQFF. The CDR3 coding sequence is TGTGCCAGCAGCTTAGTACGCGACAGGGGGACCTACAATGAGCAGTTCTTC. The full variable domain, in which reference TRBV11-1 and TRBJ2-1 provide the parts outside the CDR3, is EAEVAQSPRYKITEKSQAVAFWCDPISGHATLYWYRQILGQGPELLVQFQDESVVDDSQLPKDRFSAERLKGVDSTLKIQPAELGDSAMYLCASSLVRDRGTYNEQFFGPGTRLTVL.

This chain uses TRBV13 with TRBJ2-7, with 8 bases identical to TRBD2. The J segment lost 4 bases and the V segment lost 10 bases, leaving 9 bases of the junction unmatched. Germline V CDR1 and CDR2: PRHDT, FYEKMQ (reference sequence). The CDR3 runs to 13 residues. The CDR3 nucleotides are TGTGCCACGGACCGAGGCGGGGGGTACGAGCAGTACTTC. Amino acid sequence: CATDRGGGYEQYF.

This chain links TRBV7-9 with TRBJ1-1; D gene uncertain. Trimming stripped 1 base from V and 11 bases from J, with 8 bases between. The CDR3 has 11 amino acids. Looked up from germline, CDR1 is SEHNR and CDR2 is FQNEAQ (reference sequence). CDR3 nucleotides: TGTGCCAGCAGCTTAGGACTAGACGCTTTCTTT. This codes for CASSLGLDAFF.

The gene calls are TRBV18 and TRBJ1-3; D is undetermined. The germline V and J ends were trimmed by 0 bases and 3 bases, with 6 bases remaining between them. The length of the CDR3 is 14 residues. Germline V CDR1 and CDR2: KGHSH, LQKENI. The CDR3 spells CASSPPPGGNTIYF. CDR3 in DNA: TGTGCCAGCTCACCACCACCCGGTGGAAACACCATATATTTT.

The chain has TRBV5-4 and TRBJ2-5, with 9 nucleotides matching TRBD2. Germline V gene lookup returns CDR1 SGHNT and CDR2 YYREEE (reference sequence). CDR3 length: 18 amino acids. The J segment lost 3 bases and the V segment lost 4 bases, leaving 16 bases of the junction unmatched. CDR3 DNA sequence: TGTGCCAGCAGCCCCCCCCCGAGGGCTAGCGGGGCCAAAGAGACCCAGTACTTC. Its translation is CASSPPPRASGAKETQYF.

CDR3 nucleotides: TGCGCCAGCAGCTTGGGGCAGGGGCAGCCCCAGCATTTT. Translating gives CASSLGQGQPQHF. The chain links TRBV5-1 to TRBJ1-5; a weak D match, TRBD1 (6 bases). V dropped 0 bases and J dropped 7 bases, with 8 bases sitting between them. Germline CDR1 and CDR2: SGHRS and YFSETQ. The CDR3 consists of 13 residues.

This CDR3 is CASSSRQGAWVVNYGYTF. The CDR3 DNA sequence: TGTGCCAGCAGCAGCAGACAGGGCGCGTGGGTAGTTAACTATGGCTACACCTTC. The chain is built from TRBV7-2 and TRBJ1-2, with TRBD1 matching over 7 bases. This CDR3 is built from 18 residues. V shed 5 bases and J 1 base; nucleotides not matched to a gene: 16. CDR1 is SGHTA and CDR2 is FQGNSA in the germline V gene.

In this sample, this clone turned up once. The same CDR3 arises from other DNA sequences in this sample as well. This chain uses TRBV7-8 with TRBJ1-5; 7 positions match TRBD1. The CDR3 extends over 15 amino acids. The V and J ends lost 4 bases and 3 bases, in that order; junction bases with no gene match: 6. Germline loops: CDR1 SGHVS, CDR2 FQNEAQ. The CDR3 loop reads CASSSQGGYNQPQHF. As DNA, the CDR3 is TGTGCCAGCAGCTCCCAGGGGGGCTACAATCAGCCCCAGCATTTT.

The chain employs TRBV7-9 and TRBJ2-5; 7 bases map to TRBD2. TRBJ2-7 matches the DNA end more closely, so the J call is doubtful. CDR3 length: 14 residues. Germline-derived CDR1 and CDR2 are SEHNR and FQNEAQ (reference sequence). The CDR3 nucleotides read TGTGCCAGCAGCCCTAGCGGCCGGACCTACGAGCAGTACTTC. This gives the protein CASSPSGRTYEQYF.